This T cell receptor (beta chain) was captured in a study of blood T cell repertoires in COVID-19. Study summary: The cDNA or gDNA used as material had been derived from T cells, B-cell-depleted T cells, or PBMCs.

Germline-derived CDR1 and CDR2 are LNHDA and SQIVND (reference sequence). The ends were cut back, 6 bases at V and 0 bases at J, with 8 bases in the middle. The CDR3 runs 13 residues. TCRdb's copy holds only in-frame clones and misses some; the assay was immunoSEQ multiplex PCR. Counted here are about 55,000 clones, 90% occurring once; the ten biggest clones make up 6.2%. This clone was seen a single time. Sequenced sample: peripheral blood. V is TRBV19 and J is TRBJ1-1; a possible D gene is TRBD1 (5 bases). The receptor's source is a man aged 35 to 55 with acute or convalescent COVID-19. CDR3 in amino acids: CASRGPLNTEAFF. Written as DNA, the CDR3 is TGTGCCAGTAGGGGGCCGTTGAACACTGAAGCTTTCTTT.